One TCR beta chain is described in this entry. The antigen is unknown. Using immunoSEQ multiplex PCR, the repertoire was profiled, and TCRdb retains in-frame clones only, with some absent. The sample contains around 100,000 clones, 70% to 90% of which appear only once. This specimen belongs to a study of T cell responses to AZD1222 COVID-19 vaccine. About the study: Whether given at about 4 or about 12 weeks, second doses were pooled.

General study findings and limits: The sample set comprised mostly white British donors with more females, and clonal diversity was possibly underestimated. Distributed over spike, vaccine-associated CD4 TCRs predominated at 160-218 and 743-854.

The CDR3 has 16 amino acids. Germline V gene sequence: CDR1 ENHRY, CDR2 SYGVKD. Trimming took 0 bases from V and 0 from J, leaving 12 bases between them. This sequence joins TRBV10-3 and TRBJ2-7; maybe TRBD1 (5 bases). This clonotype was sampled from an adult in good health. The sequences come from peripheral blood, collected on day 0 of AZD1222 vaccination. The CDR3 region is CAISESPTVGSYEQYF. In nucleotides, the CDR3 is TGTGCCATCAGTGAGTCACCGACAGTCGGCTCCTACGAGCAGTACTTC.